What follows are 20 T cell receptor beta chains derived from one specimen sequenced in a study of T cell repertoires in ileal Crohn's disease. Data came from immunoSEQ multiplex PCR; TCRdb stores just in-frame clones and leaves some out. The sample includes about 2,000 clones, around 88% seen only once; the top ten take 4.6%. Time point specified: neoterminal ileum biopsy at postoperative endoscopy, about 6 months after surgery. Sequenced sample: ileal tissue. The receptors were gathered from an adult with Crohn's disease.

This clone was counted a single time. The V call is TRBV5-4, the J call TRBJ2-4; 7 nucleotides align to TRBD1. Looked up from germline, CDR1 is SGHNT and CDR2 is YYREEE (reference sequence). CDR3 size: 16 residues. The V segment lost 0 bases and the J segment 8 bases; nucleotides outside the gene matches: 11. The CDR3: CASSLGQGLRGDIQYF. CDR3 coding DNA: TGTGCCAGCAGCTTGGGACAGGGCTTAAGAGGAGACATTCAGTACTTC.

This chain joins TRBV4-3 and TRBJ2-2, with 10 bases that match TRBD2. J gave up 6 bases and V 0 bases, and 4 bases lay outside the gene matches. The germline CDR1 and CDR2 sequences are LGHNA and YSLEER. This CDR3 is built from 16 residues. CDR3 DNA sequence: TGCGCCAGCAGCCAAGATCCTAGCGGGAGCCCCGGGGAGCTGTTTTTT. Translated: CASSQDPSGSPGELFF.

This clone was detected only once. The V call is TRBV28, the J call TRBJ1-5; D may be TRBD1 (5 bases). Trimming shortened V by 6 bases and J by 2 bases, and 17 bases separated the two germline ends. CDR1 and CDR2 (germline): MDHEN, SYDVKM. This CDR3 has 16 residues. The CDR3 bases are TGTGCCAGCAGGCCCTTCGATGGGGGGGGCAATCAGCCCCAGCATTTT. This codes for CASRPFDGGGNQPQHF.

The rearrangement links TRBV7-2 to TRBJ1-1; D might be TRBD1 (5 bases). The CDR3 covers 14 residues. The V and J ends lost 1 base and 1 base respectively, with 7 bases between them. The germline V gene encodes CDR1 SGHTA and CDR2 FQGNSA. The CDR3 reads CASSLETGNTEAFF. CDR3 in DNA: TGTGCCAGCAGCTTAGAAACAGGGAACACTGAAGCTTTCTTT. Full variable domain (outside the CDR3, taken from reference TRBV7-2 and TRBJ1-1): GAGVSQSPSNKVTEKGKDVELRCDPISGHTALYWYRQSLGQGLEFLIYFQGNSAPDKSGLPSDRFSAERTGGSVSTLTIQRTQQEDSAVYLCASSLETGNTEAFFGQGTRLTVV.

The V gene is TRBV28, the J gene TRBJ2-1; TRBD2 matches at 12 bases. The CDR3 is 19 residues long. The V gene's germline CDR1 is MDHEN and CDR2 SYDVKM. V gave up 2 bases and J gave up 4 bases; unmatched junction bases: 12. This CDR3 reads CASSLPPWLAGGRYNEQFF. The DNA for the CDR3 is TGTGCCAGCAGTTTACCGCCCTGGCTAGCGGGAGGGCGGTACAATGAGCAGTTCTTC.

The J gene is TRBJ1-1, the V gene TRBV15; TRBD1 is a possible D gene (6 bases). V dropped 1 base and J dropped 5 bases, with 14 bases sitting between them. CDR1 is LNHNV, CDR2 YYDKDF, per germline (reference sequence). There are 15 residues in the CDR3. CDR3 nucleotides: TGTGCCACCAGCAGAGTTGGGGGGGCAAATACTGAAGCTTTCTTT. The encoded protein is CATSRVGGANTEAFF. Using reference TRBV15 and TRBJ1-1 for the parts outside the CDR3, the full variable domain is DAMVIQNPRYQVTQFGKPVTLSCSQTLNHNVMYWYQQKSSQAPKLLFHYYDKDFNNEADTPDNFQSRRPNTSFCFLDIRSPGLGDTAMYLCATSRVGGANTEAFFGQGTRLTVV.

The chain combines TRBV29-1 with TRBJ1-2, with 10 bases identical to TRBD1. With 4 bases clipped from V and 8 bases from J, the junction kept 7 bases outside the gene matches. Germline V CDR1 and CDR2: SQVTM, ANQGSEA. This CDR3 comprises 13 residues. This CDR3 reads CSVGTGQGNGYTF. In DNA, the CDR3 is TGCAGCGTTGGGACGGGACAGGGGAACGGCTACACCTTC.

The CDR3 protein is CASSGEGQGIYEQYF. CDR3 nucleotide sequence: TGCGCCAGCAGCGGGGAGGGACAGGGTATTTACGAGCAGTACTTC. This sequence joins TRBV4-1 and TRBJ2-7, with 9 bases lining up with TRBD1. J was trimmed by 4 bases and V by 5 bases; bases with no gene match: 9. The CDR3 spans 15 residues. Germline V CDR1 and CDR2: MGHRA, YSYEKL.

Only one count was recorded for this clone. The chain has TRBV4-1 and TRBJ1-5; D is undetermined. From germline, CDR1 is MGHRA and CDR2 YSYEKL. V dropped 4 bases and J dropped 2 bases, with 9 bases sitting between them. The CDR3 contains 14 residues. DNA of the CDR3: TGCGCCAGCAGCCCCTCCTTTGGCAATCAGCCCCAGCATTTT. It is translated as CASSPSFGNQPQHF.

This clone has a handful of counts. The chain couples TRBV7-3 to TRBJ2-1, with TRBD2 matching over 8 bases. V was clipped by 5 bases and J by 0 bases; unmatched bases: 3. Germline lookup yields CDR1 SGHTA and CDR2 FQGTGA. There are 15 residues in the CDR3. The CDR3 DNA is TGTGCCAGCAGCATGGGGACTAGCTCCTACAATGAGCAGTTCTTC. Translating it yields CASSMGTSSYNEQFF.

The rearrangement links TRBV6-4 to TRBJ2-3, with 8 positions matching TRBD2. Germline CDR1 is MRHNA and CDR2 is SNTAGT. V lost 0 bases to trimming and J lost 4 bases; unmatched junction nucleotides: 3. The CDR3 is made up of 15 amino acids. The CDR3 loop is CASSDSAGEADTQYF. CDR3 nucleotide sequence: TGTGCCAGCAGTGACTCAGCGGGAGAGGCAGATACGCAGTATTTT.

In regard to this clone: The sample contains more than one DNA sequence encoding this CDR3. The genes are TRBV10-2 and TRBJ2-7; possible D gene TRBD1, 5 bases. Germline CDR1 is WSHSY and CDR2 is SAAADI. The CDR3 is made up of 13 amino acids. V was trimmed by 2 bases and J by 0 bases, leaving 5 bases between them. The CDR3 here is CASSEDSSYEQYF. The CDR3 region has the DNA TGCGCCAGCAGTGAGGACAGCTCCTACGAGCAGTACTTC.

V and J are TRBV5-4 and TRBJ2-3, with TRBD2 identical over 11 bases. Trimming removed 3 bases from V and 4 bases from J; junction bases left unmatched: 4. The CDR3 contains 15 residues. CDR1 SGHNT and CDR2 YYREEE come from the germline V gene (reference sequence). CDR3 in amino acids: CASSSGLAGPDTQYF. For the CDR3, the DNA is TGTGCCAGCAGCTCCGGACTAGCGGGCCCAGATACGCAGTATTTT.

The CDR3 DNA follows: TGCGCCAGCAGTGAGTCCGTAGCGGACTCCTACAATGAGCAGTTCTTC. It codes for CASSESVADSYNEQFF. The chain carries TRBV10-1 and TRBJ2-1; TRBD2 is a possible D gene (6 bases). V was trimmed by 0 bases and J by 0 bases, leaving 9 bases between them. Germline V gene lookup returns CDR1 WNHNN and CDR2 SYGVQD (reference sequence). CDR3 size: 16 residues.

The chain employs TRBV27 and TRBJ1-1; 10 positions match TRBD1. The CDR3 is 15 residues long. V dropped 7 bases and J dropped 0; count of bases not matched to a gene: 5. Germline values: CDR1 MNHEY, CDR2 SMNVEV (reference sequence). The CDR3 protein is CASKGQGMMNTEAFF. In DNA form, the CDR3 reads TGTGCCAGCAAGGGACAGGGGATGATGAACACTGAAGCTTTCTTT.

The gene calls are TRBV9 and TRBJ2-7; D not resolved. The CDR3 sequence is 18 residues long. The germline V gene has CDR1 SGDLS and CDR2 YYNGEE. Trimming cost V 0 bases and J 3 bases, with 22 bases left between them. The CDR3 loop is CASSVDMVVGRYLYEQYF. In nucleotides, the CDR3 is TGTGCCAGCAGCGTAGATATGGTGGTTGGCAGGTATCTCTACGAGCAGTACTTC.

This clone has a single count. The V gene is TRBV7-2, the J gene TRBJ2-3; D is unresolved. Trimming took off 1 base at V and 3 bases at J, with 8 bases between the two ends. There are 14 residues in the CDR3. Germline values: CDR1 SGHTA, CDR2 FQGNSA. The CDR3 here is CASSLVARTDTQYF. The CDR3 nucleotides read TGTGCCAGCAGCTTAGTCGCGAGAACAGATACGCAGTATTTT.

The chain links TRBV9 to TRBJ2-1; TRBD2 aligns across 8 bases. With V trimmed by 3 bases and J by 4 bases, 6 bases remained unmatched. Germline CDR1 reads SGDLS; CDR2 reads YYNGEE. CDR3 length: 15 residues. The CDR3 sequence is CASSEGSGSYNEQFF. CDR3 bases: TGTGCCAGCAGCGAGGGGAGCGGGAGTTACAATGAGCAGTTCTTC.

The chain carries TRBV11-2 and TRBJ1-2, with TRBD1 identical over 7 bases. V was pared by 5 bases and J by 4 bases, with 7 bases of the junction left unmatched. The CDR3 loop spans 14 amino acids. CDR1 is SGHAT and CDR2 is FQNNGV in the germline V gene. The CDR3 nucleotides read TGTGCCAGCAGCCCCCCGGGACAGAGCTATGGCTACACCTTC. This translates into CASSPPGQSYGYTF.

This clone was counted only a few times. V is TRBV30 and J is TRBJ2-5, with 10 bases lining up with TRBD2. The germline V gene encodes CDR1 GTSNPN and CDR2 SVGIG (reference sequence). The V segment lost 2 bases and the J segment 5 bases; nucleotides outside the gene matches: 8. The CDR3 is made up of 15 amino acids. The CDR3 spells CAWSLPLAGRETQYF. Written as DNA, the CDR3 is TGTGCCTGGAGTCTTCCACTAGCGGGAAGGGAGACCCAGTACTTC.